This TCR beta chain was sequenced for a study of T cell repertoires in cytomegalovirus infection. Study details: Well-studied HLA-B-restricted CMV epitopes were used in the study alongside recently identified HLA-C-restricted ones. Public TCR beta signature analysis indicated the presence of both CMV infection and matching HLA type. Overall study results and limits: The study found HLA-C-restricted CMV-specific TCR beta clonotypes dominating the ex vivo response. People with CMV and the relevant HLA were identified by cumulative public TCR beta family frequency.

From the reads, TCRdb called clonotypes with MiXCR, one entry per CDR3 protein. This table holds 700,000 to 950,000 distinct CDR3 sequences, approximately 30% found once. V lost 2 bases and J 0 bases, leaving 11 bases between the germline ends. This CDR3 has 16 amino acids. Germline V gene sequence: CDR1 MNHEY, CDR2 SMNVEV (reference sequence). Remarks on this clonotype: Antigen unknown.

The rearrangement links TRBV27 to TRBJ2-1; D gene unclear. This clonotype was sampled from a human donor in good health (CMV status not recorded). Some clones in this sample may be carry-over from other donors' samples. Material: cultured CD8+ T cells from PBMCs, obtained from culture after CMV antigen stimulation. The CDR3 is CASSLVPRSSYNEQFF. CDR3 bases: TGTGCCAGCAGTTTAGTTCCAAGAAGCTCCTACAATGAGCAGTTCTTC.